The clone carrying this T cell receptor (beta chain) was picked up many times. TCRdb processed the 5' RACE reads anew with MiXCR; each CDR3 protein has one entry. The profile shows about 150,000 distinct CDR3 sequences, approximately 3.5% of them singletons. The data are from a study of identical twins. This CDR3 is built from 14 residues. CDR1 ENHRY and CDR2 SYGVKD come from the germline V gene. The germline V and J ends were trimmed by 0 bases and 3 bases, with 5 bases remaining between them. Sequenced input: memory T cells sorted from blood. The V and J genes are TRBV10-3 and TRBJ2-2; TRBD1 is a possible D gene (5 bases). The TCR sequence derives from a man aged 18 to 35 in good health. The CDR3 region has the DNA TGTGCCATCAGTGAGTCACAGGACACCGGGGAGCTGTTTTTT. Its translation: CAISESQDTGELFF.